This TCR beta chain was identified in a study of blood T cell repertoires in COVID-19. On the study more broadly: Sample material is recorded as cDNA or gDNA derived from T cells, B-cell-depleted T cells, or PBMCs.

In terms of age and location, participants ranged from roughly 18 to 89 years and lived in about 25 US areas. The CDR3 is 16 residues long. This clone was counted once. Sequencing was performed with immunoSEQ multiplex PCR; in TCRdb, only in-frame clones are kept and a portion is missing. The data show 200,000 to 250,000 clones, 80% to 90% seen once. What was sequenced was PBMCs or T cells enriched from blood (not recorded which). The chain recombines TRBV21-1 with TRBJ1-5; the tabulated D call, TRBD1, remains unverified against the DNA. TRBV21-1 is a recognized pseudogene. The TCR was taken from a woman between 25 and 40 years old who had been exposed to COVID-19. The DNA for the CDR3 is TGTGCCAGCAGCAAAGCGCTTTGGGGACAGGGGCAGCCCCAGCATTTT. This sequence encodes CASSKALWGQGQPQHF.